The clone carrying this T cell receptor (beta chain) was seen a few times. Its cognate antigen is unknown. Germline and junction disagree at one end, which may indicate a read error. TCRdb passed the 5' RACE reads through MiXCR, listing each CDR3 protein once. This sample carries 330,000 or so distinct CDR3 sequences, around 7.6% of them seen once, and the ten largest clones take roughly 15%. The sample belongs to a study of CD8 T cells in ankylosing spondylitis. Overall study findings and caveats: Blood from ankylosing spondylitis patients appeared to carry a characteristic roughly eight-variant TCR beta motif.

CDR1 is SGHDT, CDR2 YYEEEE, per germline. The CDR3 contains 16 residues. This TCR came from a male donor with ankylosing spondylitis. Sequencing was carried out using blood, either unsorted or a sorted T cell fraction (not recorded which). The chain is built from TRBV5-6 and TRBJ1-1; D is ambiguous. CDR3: CASSLGIFGVKTEAFF. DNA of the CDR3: TGTGCCAGCAGCTTGGGAATTTTTGGGGTGAAGACTGAAGCTTTCTTT.